This record looks at one T cell receptor beta chain sequence and its context. This entry belongs to a study of blood T cell repertoires in COVID-19. Across the study: Sites across the United States, Italy and Spain contributed samples from acute and convalescent COVID-19.

Under the authors' procedure: Reference gene primer amplification yielded estimated nucleated cell counts. The data were produced by immunoSEQ multiplex PCR, yet TCRdb's version contains in-frame clones alone and is incomplete. V and J calls and clone size are as listed in that table; D and trimming were resolved from the DNA. The sample has 300,000 to 350,000 clones, about 89% seen once. Germline CDR1 reads MNHEY; CDR2 reads SMNVEV (reference sequence). The CDR3 covers 14 residues. V shed 6 bases and J shed 9 bases, with 18 bases lying between them. What was sequenced was peripheral blood. This TCR was recovered from a woman in her 50s with COVID-19, enrolled during active disease. The chain is built from TRBV27 and TRBJ2-1, with a possible D match to TRBD2 (7 bases). In nucleotides, the CDR3 is TGTGCCAGCAGACGAGGGGGGGCGGGGAGTGAGCAGTTCTTC. Protein sequence: CASRRGGAGSEQFF.